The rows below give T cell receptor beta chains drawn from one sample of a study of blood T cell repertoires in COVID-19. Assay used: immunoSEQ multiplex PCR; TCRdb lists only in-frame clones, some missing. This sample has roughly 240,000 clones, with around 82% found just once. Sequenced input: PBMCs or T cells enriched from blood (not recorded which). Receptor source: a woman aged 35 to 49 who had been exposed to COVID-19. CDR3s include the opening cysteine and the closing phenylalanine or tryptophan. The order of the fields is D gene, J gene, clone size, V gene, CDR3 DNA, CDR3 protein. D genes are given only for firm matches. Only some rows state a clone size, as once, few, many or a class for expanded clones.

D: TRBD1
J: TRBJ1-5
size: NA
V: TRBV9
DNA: TGTGCCAGCAGCGGAACAGGGGGTGGCAATCAGCCCCAGCATTTT
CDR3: CASSGTGGGNQPQHF

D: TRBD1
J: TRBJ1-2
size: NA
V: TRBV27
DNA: TGTGCCAGCAGTTTATCGTGGCAGGGGGCCTCTGGCTACACCTTC
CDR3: CASSLSWQGASGYTF

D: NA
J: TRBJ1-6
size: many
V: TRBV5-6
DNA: TGTGCCAGCAGCTTGCCCAGGGAAGGAAATTCACCCCTCCACTTT
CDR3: CASSLPREGNSPLHF

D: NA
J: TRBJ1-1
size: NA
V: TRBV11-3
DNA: TGTGCCAGCAGCTTAGATCCATCCGGCACTGAAGCTTTCTTT
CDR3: CASSLDPSGTEAFF

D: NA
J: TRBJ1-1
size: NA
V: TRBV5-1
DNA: TGCGCCAGCAGCCCCCTTTTCAGCACTGAAGCTTTCTTT
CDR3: CASSPLFSTEAFF

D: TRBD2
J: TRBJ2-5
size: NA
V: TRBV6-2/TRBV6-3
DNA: TGTGCCAGCAGTTACATCCCTAGCGGGGGGGGTTTTGAGACCCAGTACTTC
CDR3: CASSYIPSGGGFETQYF

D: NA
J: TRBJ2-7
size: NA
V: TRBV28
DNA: TGTGCCAGCAGCCAGAGGACCTACGAGCAGTACTTC
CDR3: CASSQRTYEQYF

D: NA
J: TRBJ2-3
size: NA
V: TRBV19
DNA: TGTGCCAGTAGCCTGGGACTCGCAGATACGCAGTATTTT
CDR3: CASSLGLADTQYF

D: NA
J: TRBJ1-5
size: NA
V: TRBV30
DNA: TGTGCCTGGAGTTACCCAGGGTCTCATCAGCCCCAGCATTTT
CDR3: CAWSYPGSHQPQHF

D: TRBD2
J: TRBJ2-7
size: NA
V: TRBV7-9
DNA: TGTGCCAGCAGCTTGCTGGGGGGGTCCTACGAGCAGTACTTC
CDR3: CASSLLGGSYEQYF

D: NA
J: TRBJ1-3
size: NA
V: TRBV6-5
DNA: TGTGCCAGCAGCGAGGGACTGTACTCTGGAAACACCATATATTTT
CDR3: CASSEGLYSGNTIYF

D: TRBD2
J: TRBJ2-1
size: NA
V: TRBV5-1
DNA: TGCGCCAGCAGCGTGTACCCCTTTGGACTAGCGGGGCATTCGAGCTCCTACAATGAGCAGTTCTTC
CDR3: CASSVYPFGLAGHSSSYNEQFF

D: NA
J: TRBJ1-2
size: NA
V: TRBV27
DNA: TGTGCCAGCAGCCAAGGAGGATTGGGCTACACCTTC
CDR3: CASSQGGLGYTF

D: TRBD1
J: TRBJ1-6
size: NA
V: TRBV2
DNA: TGTGCCAGCAGTGTTCAGGGGGCCACCTCACCCCTCCACTTT
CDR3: CASSVQGATSPLHF

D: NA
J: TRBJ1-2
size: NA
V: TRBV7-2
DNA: TGTGCCAGCAGCTTAGCGGAGAGGGTTAACTATGGCTACACCTTC
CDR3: CASSLAERVNYGYTF

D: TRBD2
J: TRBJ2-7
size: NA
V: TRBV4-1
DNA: TGCGCCAGCAGCCAAGACTGGGCGGGGGGGCCTTACGAGCAGTACTTC
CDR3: CASSQDWAGGPYEQYF

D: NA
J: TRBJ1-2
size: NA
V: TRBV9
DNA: TGTGCCAGCAGCGGCGGGGCAGGGCCATATGGCTACACCTTC
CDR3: CASSGGAGPYGYTF

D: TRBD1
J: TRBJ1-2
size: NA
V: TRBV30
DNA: TGTGCCTGGACCCCGAGGGGGCGCAACTATGGCTACACCTTC
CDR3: CAWTPRGRNYGYTF

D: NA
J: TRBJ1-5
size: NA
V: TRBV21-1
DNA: TGTGCCAGCAGCAAAACCCGGGACAGTAGGTATCAGCCCCAGCATTTT
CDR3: CASSKTRDSRYQPQHF

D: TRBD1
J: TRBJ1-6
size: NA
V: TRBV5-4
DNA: TGTGCCAGCAGCTTGGGACAGGGGAATTCACCCCTCCACTTT
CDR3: CASSLGQGNSPLHF

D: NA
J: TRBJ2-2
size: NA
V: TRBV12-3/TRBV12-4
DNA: TGTGCCAGCTCACAGGGATTCGGGGAGCTGTTTTTT
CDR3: CASSQGFGELFF

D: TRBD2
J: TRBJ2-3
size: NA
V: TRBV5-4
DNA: TGTGCCAGCAGCCCCCTTTCACCGGGCGGGGGTACAGATACGCAGTATTTT
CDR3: CASSPLSPGGGTDTQYF

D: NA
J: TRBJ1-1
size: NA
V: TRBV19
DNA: TGTGCCAGTAGTACGGTCAGGGGCACTGAAGCTTTCTTT
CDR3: CASSTVRGTEAFF

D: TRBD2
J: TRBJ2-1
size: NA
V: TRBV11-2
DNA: TGTGCCAGCAGCTTCAGCGGGGGGCCATACAATGAGCAGTTCTTC
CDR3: CASSFSGGPYNEQFF

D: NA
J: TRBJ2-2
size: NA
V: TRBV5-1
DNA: TGCGCCAGCAGCTTGCAGCCGATCGGGGACACCGGGGAGCTGTTTTTT
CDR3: CASSLQPIGDTGELFF

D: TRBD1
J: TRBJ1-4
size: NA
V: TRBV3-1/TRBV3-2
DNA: TGTGCCAGCAGCCATGGAGACAGGGCAAATGAAAAACTGTTTTTT
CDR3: CASSHGDRANEKLFF

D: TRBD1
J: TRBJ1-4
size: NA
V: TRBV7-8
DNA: TGTGCCAGCAGAAAACAGGGGTGGGGTACAACTAATGAAAAACTGTTTTTT
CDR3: CASRKQGWGTTNEKLFF

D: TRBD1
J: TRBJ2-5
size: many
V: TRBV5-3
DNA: TGTGCCAGAAGCTTGCACCGGGACAGATGTCGGGAGACCCAGTACTTC
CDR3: CARSLHRDRCRETQYF

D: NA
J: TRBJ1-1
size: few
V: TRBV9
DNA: TGTGCCAGCAGCGGATCAGATAACACTGAAGCTTTCTTT
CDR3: CASSGSDNTEAFF

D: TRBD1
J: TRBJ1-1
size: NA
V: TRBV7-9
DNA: TGTGCCCTGCTAGGGGGCGAGAACACTGAAGCTTTCTTT
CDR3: CALLGGENTEAFF

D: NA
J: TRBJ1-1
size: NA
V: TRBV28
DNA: TGTGCCAGCAGACCCCTCCTAGGTTTCGACACTGAAGCTTTCTTT
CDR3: CASRPLLGFDTEAFF

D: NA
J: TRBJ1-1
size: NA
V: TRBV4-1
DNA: TGCGCCAGCAGCCAAACTAACTCAGGGACTGAAGCTTTCTTT
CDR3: CASSQTNSGTEAFF